Listed below are T cell receptor beta chains from one sample, sequenced in a study of blood T cells in healthy people across ages. From the 5' RACE reads, TCRdb called clonotypes with MiXCR, one entry per CDR3 protein. The table lists 600,000 to 850,000 distinct CDR3 sequences, roughly 45% of them singletons. The sequenced sample consisted of blood. The receptors were sampled from a woman in her fifties or sixties in good health. CDR3s include the opening cysteine and the closing phenylalanine or tryptophan. D genes are given only for firm matches. The size field is filled for only some rows; it gives once, few, many or a size class.

j_call: TRBJ2-3
v_call: TRBV7-3
clone_size: .
d_call: TRBD2
cdr3_aa: CASSETGGRHTQYF
cdr3_nt: TGTGCCAGCAGTGAGACGGGGGGGCGACATACGCAGTATTTT

j_call: TRBJ1-6
v_call: TRBV6-1
clone_size: .
d_call: TRBD1
cdr3_aa: CASKEAAGQGSSYNSPLHF
cdr3_nt: TGTGCCAGCAAGGAAGCAGCAGGACAGGGGAGCTCCTATAATTCACCCCTCCACTTT

j_call: TRBJ2-7
v_call: TRBV6-5
clone_size: .
d_call: .
cdr3_aa: CASSYSMGSSYEQYF
cdr3_nt: TGTGCCAGCAGTTACTCGATGGGCAGCTCCTACGAGCAGTACTTC

j_call: TRBJ2-7
v_call: TRBV20-1
clone_size: few
d_call: TRBD2
cdr3_aa: CSAKSGGGSYEQYF
cdr3_nt: TGCAGTGCTAAGAGCGGGGGAGGGTCCTACGAGCAGTACTTC

j_call: TRBJ2-1
v_call: TRBV10-3
clone_size: many
d_call: TRBD2
cdr3_aa: CAISPGLAGGNEQFF
cdr3_nt: TGTGCCATCAGCCCCGGACTAGCGGGGGGCAATGAGCAGTTCTTC

j_call: TRBJ2-7
v_call: TRBV18
clone_size: .
d_call: .
cdr3_aa: CASSPTDGAYEQYF
cdr3_nt: TGTGCCAGCTCACCAACGGACGGTGCCTACGAGCAGTACTTC

j_call: TRBJ2-6
v_call: TRBV19
clone_size: .
d_call: TRBD1
cdr3_aa: CASTAGTGSPGANVLTF
cdr3_nt: TGTGCCAGTACCGCCGGGACAGGTAGCCCTGGGGCCAACGTCCTGACTTTC

j_call: TRBJ2-3
v_call: TRBV27
clone_size: .
d_call: .
cdr3_aa: CASSLGSANTDTQYF
cdr3_nt: TGTGCCAGCAGTTTAGGGTCGGCTAACACAGATACGCAGTATTTT

j_call: TRBJ2-7
v_call: TRBV29-1
clone_size: once
d_call: TRBD2
cdr3_aa: CSVGGLAGHSYEQYF
cdr3_nt: TGCAGCGTTGGGGGCCTAGCGGGGCACTCCTACGAGCAGTACTTC

j_call: TRBJ2-7
v_call: TRBV7-2
clone_size: .
d_call: TRBD2
cdr3_aa: CASSFASGRSGEQYF
cdr3_nt: TGTGCCAGCAGCTTTGCTAGCGGGAGGTCTGGCGAGCAGTACTTC